This T cell receptor beta chain was sequenced in a study of early T cells in non-severe SARS-CoV-2 infection. Notes on the study in general: Using VDJdb, the matching emphasized anti-spike CD8 responses while missing private and CD4 specificities.

The table lists this clonotype with many counts. The antigen is not known. A single record per CDR3 protein comes from TCRdb applying MiXCR to the 5' RACE reads. The sample includes some 35,000 distinct CDR3 sequences, roughly 3.9% of them seen just once. V lost 0 bases, J lost 2 bases, and 8 bases lay in between. The CDR3 covers 14 residues. Germline V gene lookup returns CDR1 MNHEY and CDR2 SMNVEV (reference sequence). The rearrangement joins TRBV27 to TRBJ2-7; D unresolved. Sample: whole blood. The sequence derives from an adult who was a healthcare worker with PCR-confirmed SARS-CoV-2 infection or an uninfected control (not recorded which). DNA for the CDR3: TGTGCCAGCAGTTTATCAACGGCCCCCTACGAGCAGTACTTC. Protein sequence: CASSLSTAPYEQYF.